This TCR beta chain was observed in a study of tumor-infiltrating lymphocytes in localized non-small cell lung cancer. Overall study context: Patients included smokers and never-smokers with various histologies, some sampled after neoadjuvant chemotherapy.

About this clone itself: The antigen remains undetermined.

Clones were sequenced by immunoSEQ multiplex PCR, and TCRdb holds only the in-frame ones, with some missing. The sample includes some 14,000 clones, roughly 70% of them seen just once. General study results and limits: Higher tumor T cell infiltration than in uninvolved lung was supported by TCRbeta sequencing.

CDR1 is SGHDT, CDR2 YYEEEE, per germline. Unmatched junction bases numbered 10, after V lost 4 bases and J lost 4 bases. The CDR3 sequence is 15 residues long. The TCR originated in a human donor with non-small cell lung cancer. The sequenced material came from lung tumor tissue. The V call is TRBV5-6, the J call TRBJ2-7, with 8 bases identical to TRBD2. Here the CDR3 DNA reads TGTGCCAGCAGCGCACGGGGGGGCCTTGAGTACGAGCAGTACTTC. This gives the protein CASSARGGLEYEQYF. The full variable domain, its missing parts supplied by reference TRBV5-6 and TRBJ2-7, is DAGVTQSPTHLIKTRGQQVTLRCSPKSGHDTVSWYQQALGQGPQFIFQYYEEEERQRGNFPDRFSGHQFPNYSSELNVNALLLGDSALYLCASSARGGLEYEQYFGPGTRLTVT.